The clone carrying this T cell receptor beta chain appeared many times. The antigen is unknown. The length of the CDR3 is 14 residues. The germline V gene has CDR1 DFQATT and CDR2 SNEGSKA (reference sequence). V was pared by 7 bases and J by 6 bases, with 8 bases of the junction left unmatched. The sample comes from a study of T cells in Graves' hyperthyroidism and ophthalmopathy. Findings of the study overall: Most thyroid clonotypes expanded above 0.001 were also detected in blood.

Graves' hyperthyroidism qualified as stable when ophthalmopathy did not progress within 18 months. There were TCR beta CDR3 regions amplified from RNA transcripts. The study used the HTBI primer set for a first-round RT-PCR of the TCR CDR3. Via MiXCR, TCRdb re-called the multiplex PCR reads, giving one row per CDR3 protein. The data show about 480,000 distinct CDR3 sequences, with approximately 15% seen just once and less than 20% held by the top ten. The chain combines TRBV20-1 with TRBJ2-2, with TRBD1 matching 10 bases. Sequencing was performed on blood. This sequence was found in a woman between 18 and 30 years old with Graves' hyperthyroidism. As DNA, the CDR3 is TGCAGTGTTCCGGGACAGGGGATTTCCGGGGAGCTGTTTTTT. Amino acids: CSVPGQGISGELFF.